The 7 T cell receptor beta chains reported below all come from one sample, sequenced in a study of post-analysis software for immune sequencing data. Findings of the study overall: Four to six TRBV segments appeared more often in patients than in controls, and TRBV5-6, TRBV5-1 and TRBV20-1 were among these.

cDNA libraries of TCR beta carried unique molecular identifiers. TCRdb processed the PCR reads anew with MiXCR; each CDR3 protein has one entry. In the table there are about 680,000 distinct CDR3 sequences, about 60% of which are singletons. What these receptors recognize is not known. Material for sequencing was blood. These receptors came from a girl aged 2 to 9 with multiple sclerosis.

This clonotype was seen more than once but under ten times. The chain combines TRBV29-1 with TRBJ2-7; TRBD1 agrees at 9 bases. Trimming removed 7 bases from V and 5 bases from J; junction bases left unmatched: 9. The CDR3 has 13 residues. Germline V gene lookup returns CDR1 SQVTM and CDR2 ANQGSEA. The CDR3 region has the DNA TGCAGCGGTGCTACCGGGACAGGGCACGAGCAGTACTTC. Protein sequence: CSGATGTGHEQYF.

The chain employs TRBV2 and TRBJ2-7, with D perhaps TRBD1 (5 bases). The CDR3 runs 14 residues. Germline V gene sequence: CDR1 SNHLY, CDR2 FYNNEI. V was shortened by 1 base and J by 2 bases, with 9 bases between the two germline ends. Here the CDR3 reads CASSEGQSPYEQYF. In DNA form, the CDR3 reads TGTGCCAGCAGTGAAGGACAGTCTCCCTACGAGCAGTACTTC.

The chain uses TRBV7-9 and TRBJ1-6; D remains ambiguous. The CDR3 has 14 residues. The germline gives CDR1 SEHNR, CDR2 FQNEAQ (reference sequence). Deletions cut 2 bases from V and 8 bases from J, with 10 bases between. DNA for the CDR3: TGTGCCAGCAGCTTATACGGGTGGGATTCACCCCTCCACTTT. Amino acids: CASSLYGWDSPLHF.

This clonotype has more than one count but fewer than ten. The chain uses TRBV5-1 and TRBJ1-2; D gene unclear. The CDR3 totals 11 residues. Trimming took off 3 bases at V and 8 bases at J, with 8 bases between the two ends. Germline CDR1 SGHRS, CDR2 YFSETQ. CDR3 region: CASSSPEGYTF. Here the CDR3 DNA reads TGCGCCAGCAGCTCCCCCGAGGGCTACACCTTC.

CDR3 bases: TGTGCCAGCAATGTTGGGGAGGCAGATACGCAGTATTTT. Amino acid sequence: CASNVGEADTQYF. This chain uses TRBV7-9 with TRBJ2-3; D might be TRBD2 (6 bases). The ends were cut back, 7 bases at V and 4 bases at J, with 12 bases in the middle. The CDR3 spans 13 residues. The germline V gene encodes CDR1 SEHNR and CDR2 FQNEAQ (reference sequence).

Here the CDR3 reads CASSQLAGSSYGYTF. The CDR3, as DNA: TGTGCCAGCAGCCAACTAGCCGGGTCGAGCTATGGCTACACCTTC. The chain recombines TRBV3-1 with TRBJ1-2; no clear D. Germline V lookup: CDR1 LGHDT, CDR2 YNNKEL (reference sequence). The germline V and J ends were trimmed by 2 bases and 4 bases, with 14 bases remaining between them. The CDR3 is made up of 15 amino acids. The full variable domain, with the rest looked up from reference TRBV3-1 and TRBJ1-2, is DTAVSQTPKYLVTQMGNDKSIKCEQNLGHDTMYWYKQDSKKFLKIMFSYNNKELIINETVPNRFSPKSPDKAHLNLHINSLELGDSAVYFCASSQLAGSSYGYTFGSGTRLTVV.

This chain uses TRBV12-3 or TRBV12-4 with TRBJ2-4, with D tentatively TRBD2 (6 bases). The CDR3 is 14 residues long. V was clipped by 5 bases and J by 13 bases, with 21 bases between them. CDR3 residues: CASSAAGRLREQYF. CDR3 DNA sequence: TGTGCCAGCAGTGCGGCGGGAAGACTACGAGAGCAGTACTTC.